This TCR beta chain was retrieved from a study of cytomegalovirus exposure and HLA in healthy donors. Whole-study context: The Caucasian-associated ancestry cluster contained approximately 81% of the approximately 400 genotyped donors. Whole-study results and caveats: Highly shared sequence variants in one cluster were likely a sequencing artifact. It was reported that the classifier diagnosed cytomegalovirus status with high specificity and sensitivity in both the original and validation cohorts. In a later analysis, HLA-associated beta chains showed higher expansion and lower generation probabilities than comparable chains.

This CDR3 spans 15 amino acids. The germline CDR1 and CDR2 sequences are LGHNA and YSLEER. V shed 0 bases and J shed 4 bases, with 10 bases lying between them. Details on this clone: The target antigen is unknown.

The PCR used 60 Vbeta and 13 Jbeta primers. Repertoires were generated with immunoSEQ multiplex PCR, while TCRdb's copy carries only in-frame clones and drops some. The data contain under 200,000 clones, about 70% of them singletons. This TCR was sampled from a woman younger than 35 in good health and CMV-seropositive. The chain has TRBV4-3 and TRBJ1-3; possibly TRBD1 for D (6 bases). The source material was PBMCs. The DNA of the CDR3 is TGCGCCAGCAGCCAAGACAGGACAGAAGGAAACACCATATATTTT. Amino acids: CASSQDRTEGNTIYF.